The rows below give T cell receptor beta chains drawn from one sample of a study of PD-1 blockade in classical Hodgkin lymphoma. Assay used: immunoSEQ multiplex PCR; TCRdb lists only in-frame clones, some missing. The data contain tens of thousands of clones, 80% to 90% of them singletons. This material consisted of peripheral blood mononuclear cells (PBMCs), taken at baseline. Receptors were obtained from a human donor with classical Hodgkin lymphoma. Each CDR3 is given with its conserved first and last residue. The order of the fields is V gene, J gene, CDR3 length, D gene, clone size, CDR3 protein, CDR3 DNA. A D gene is named only where the DNA matches it firmly. The size of a clone is reported for some rows only, either as once, few or many, or as a class for expanded clones.

V gene: TRBV6-5; J gene: TRBJ1-6; CDR3 length: 15; D gene: -; clone size: -; CDR3 protein: CASSYSGGNNSPLHF; CDR3 DNA: TGTGCCAGCAGTTACTCAGGAGGGAATAATTCACCCCTCCACTTT
V gene: TRBV29-1; J gene: TRBJ2-3; CDR3 length: 13; D gene: TRBD2; clone size: once; CDR3 protein: CSVEGAGEDTQYF; CDR3 DNA: TGCAGCGTTGAAGGTGCGGGGGAGGATACGCAGTATTTT
V gene: TRBV7-6; J gene: TRBJ2-1; CDR3 length: 14; D gene: TRBD1; clone size: -; CDR3 protein: CASSFTKGAEEQFF; CDR3 DNA: TGTGCCAGCAGCTTTACGAAGGGGGCGGAGGAGCAGTTCTTC
V gene: TRBV10-3; J gene: TRBJ2-7; CDR3 length: 16; D gene: -; clone size: -; CDR3 protein: CAISESGTGNPEGQYF; CDR3 DNA: TGTGCCATCAGTGAGTCCGGAACAGGTAACCCGGAGGGGCAGTACTTC
V gene: TRBV5-5; J gene: TRBJ2-5; CDR3 length: 15; D gene: -; clone size: -; CDR3 protein: CASSFSGWSQETQYF; CDR3 DNA: TGTGCCAGCAGTTTCTCAGGGTGGAGTCAAGAGACCCAGTACTTC
V gene: TRBV30; J gene: TRBJ2-2; CDR3 length: 12; D gene: -; clone size: once; CDR3 protein: CAWNGLTGELFF; CDR3 DNA: TGTGCCTGGAATGGACTAACCGGGGAGCTGTTTTTT
V gene: TRBV5-1; J gene: TRBJ2-5; CDR3 length: 15; D gene: TRBD1; clone size: -; CDR3 protein: CASSQTPGQRETQYF; CDR3 DNA: TGCGCCAGCAGCCAGACTCCGGGACAGAGGGAGACCCAGTACTTC
V gene: TRBV27; J gene: TRBJ2-7; CDR3 length: 14; D gene: TRBD1; clone size: -; CDR3 protein: CASSFPGQGHEQYF; CDR3 DNA: TGTGCCAGCAGTTTCCCGGGACAGGGCCACGAGCAGTACTTC
V gene: TRBV6-6; J gene: TRBJ1-4; CDR3 length: 16; D gene: -; clone size: -; CDR3 protein: CASSFYSTGEWEKLFF; CDR3 DNA: TGTGCCAGCAGTTTCTACTCGACTGGCGAGTGGGAAAAACTGTTTTTT
V gene: TRBV7-2; J gene: TRBJ2-7; CDR3 length: 12; D gene: -; clone size: -; CDR3 protein: CASSFGLYEQYF; CDR3 DNA: TGTGCCAGCAGCTTCGGGCTCTACGAGCAGTACTTC
V gene: TRBV4-1; J gene: TRBJ2-5; CDR3 length: 13; D gene: -; clone size: -; CDR3 protein: CASSQVPVETQYF; CDR3 DNA: TGCGCCAGCAGCCAAGTTCCGGTGGAGACCCAGTACTTC
V gene: TRBV5-8; J gene: TRBJ1-5; CDR3 length: 11; D gene: -; clone size: -; CDR3 protein: CASSFNQPQHF; CDR3 DNA: TGTGCCAGCAGCTTCAATCAGCCCCAGCATTTT
V gene: TRBV4-2; J gene: TRBJ2-1; CDR3 length: 16; D gene: -; clone size: -; CDR3 protein: CASSQEQINSQHEQFF; CDR3 DNA: TGTGCCAGCAGCCAAGAACAGATCAACAGTCAGCATGAGCAGTTCTTC